Listed here is a single T cell receptor beta chain. This record belongs to a study of blood T cell repertoires in COVID-19. Across the whole study: COVID-19 samples, acute and convalescent, were from the United States, Italy and Spain. In each case, the material was cDNA or gDNA derived from T cells, B-cell-depleted T cells, or PBMCs.

This CDR3 is built from 14 residues. Per germline, CDR1 SNHLY and CDR2 FYNNEI. Trimming cost V 6 bases and J 1 base, with 11 bases left between them. In the original analysis: Amplification with reference gene primers provided the estimates of nucleated cell counts. TCRdb's copy holds only in-frame clones and misses some; the assay was immunoSEQ multiplex PCR. The D gene and trimming were derived from the DNA, and the V and J assignments and clone size from that table. Of about 97,000 clones listed, approximately 82% are singletons. The TCR comes from an older man with acute or convalescent COVID-19. V is TRBV2 and J is TRBJ2-3; perhaps TRBD2 as D (6 bases). What was sequenced was peripheral blood. CDR3 region: CASRPGLGTDTQYF. Written as DNA, the CDR3 is TGTGCCAGCAGACCGGGACTTGGCACAGATACGCAGTATTTT.